This T cell receptor beta chain is from a study of blood T cell repertoires in COVID-19. This CDR3 spans 15 amino acids. Germline loops: CDR1 GTSNPN, CDR2 SVGIG (reference sequence). Trimming removed 4 bases from V and 4 bases from J, with 16 bases in between. TCRdb's table, derived via immunoSEQ multiplex PCR, lists solely in-frame clones and lacks some. The table includes some 180,000 clones, more than 80% detected once. Sequencing was done on a sample of peripheral blood. The receptor was isolated from a man aged 50 to 59 with acute or convalescent COVID-19. This sequence joins TRBV30 and TRBJ2-2; a weak D match, TRBD2 (6 bases). The CDR3 DNA reads as TGTGCCTGGACCCGAGTAGGAGGGGCCACCGGGGAGCTGTTTTTT. It specifies CAWTRVGGATGELFF.